The 24 T cell receptor beta chains given below trace back to one sample, sequenced in a study of response to subunit inactivated influenza vaccine. TCRdb re-called the RT-PCR reads with MiXCR, one entry per CDR3 protein. The repertoire holds 700,000 to 800,000 distinct CDR3 sequences, with about a fifth as singletons. The sample in question was PBMCs from blood, obtained about 5 days after vaccination. The receptors stem from a man aged 50-60 years who received an inactivated influenza vaccine.

This clonotype appeared a few times. CDR3 loop: CASSFGNSNQPQHF. CDR3 bases: TGTGCCAGCAGCTTTGGCAATAGCAATCAGCCCCAGCATTTT. The rearrangement links TRBV7-9 to TRBJ1-5, with D unresolved. There are 14 residues in the CDR3. CDR1 is SEHNR and CDR2 is FQNEAQ in the germline V gene (reference sequence). Between the trimmed V and J ends, which lost 3 bases and 0 bases, there was a span of 6 bases.

In its sample, this clonotype was seen many times. The gene calls are TRBV12-3 or TRBV12-4 and TRBJ1-5, with no clear D. CDR3 length equals 12 residues. Trimming cost V 5 bases and J 7 bases, with 9 bases left between them. The CDR3 bases are TGTGCCAGCAGTCGTTTCGCGCAGCCCCAGCATTTT. Translating it yields CASSRFAQPQHF.

The chain has TRBV20-1 and TRBJ2-1, with 9 bases that match TRBD1. The J segment lost 9 bases and the V segment lost 0 bases, leaving 6 bases of the junction unmatched. The CDR3 consists of 14 residues. CDR1 is DFQATT and CDR2 is SNEGSKA in the germline V gene (reference sequence). The CDR3 DNA is TGCAGTGCTAGAGATAACAGGGGGCTTGTTGAGCAGTTCTTC. Translation gives CSARDNRGLVEQFF.

This chain uses TRBV14 with TRBJ2-1, with 9 bases aligning to TRBD2. Per the germline V gene, CDR1 is SGHDN and CDR2 is FVKESK. V dropped 4 bases and J dropped 8; count of bases not matched to a gene: 12. CDR3 length: 16 amino acids. Written as DNA, the CDR3 is TGTGCCAGCAGCCGTTTACCGGGACTAGCTATGCATGAGCAGTTCTTC. It encodes CASSRLPGLAMHEQFF.

The V call is TRBV27, the J call TRBJ1-5, with no clear D. The CDR3 runs 15 residues. Trimming removed 3 bases from V and 4 bases from J, with 13 bases in between. The V gene's germline CDR1 is MNHEY and CDR2 SMNVEV (reference sequence). The CDR3 nucleotides are TGTGCCAGCAGTTTTAAAGTAACGCTGAATCAGCCCCAGCATTTT. It codes for CASSFKVTLNQPQHF.

Only a few counts were recorded for this clonotype. The genes are TRBV6-6 and TRBJ2-7; D unclear. The CDR3 consists of 11 residues. The germline V gene encodes CDR1 MNHNY and CDR2 SVGAGI (reference sequence). The ends were cut back, 8 bases at V and 0 bases at J, with 5 bases in the middle. CDR3 DNA: TGTGCCAGCGGGGTCTCCTACGAGCAGTACTTC. Its translation is CASGVSYEQYF.

The sample holds a few counts of this clonotype. The chain recombines TRBV7-2 with TRBJ1-2, with a possible D match to TRBD1 (5 bases). Germline CDR1 is SGHTA and CDR2 is FQGNSA. The CDR3 runs 17 residues. V was trimmed by 1 base and J by 4 bases, leaving 19 bases between them. For the CDR3, the DNA is TGTGCCAGCAGCTTAGGGGGTAGCGGGGGTCGCTCCTATGGCTACACCTTC. It is translated as CASSLGGSGGRSYGYTF. Drawing the rest from reference TRBV7-2 and TRBJ1-2, the complete variable domain is GAGVSQSPSNKVTEKGKDVELRCDPISGHTALYWYRQSLGQGLEFLIYFQGNSAPDKSGLPSDRFSAERTGGSVSTLTIQRTQQEDSAVYLCASSLGGSGGRSYGYTFGSGTRLTVV.

This clonotype showed up just a few times. The chain is built from TRBV20-1 and TRBJ2-7, with 9 bases aligning to TRBD1. The CDR3 runs to 15 residues. V was pared by 2 bases and J by 3 bases, with 8 bases of the junction left unmatched. Germline V CDR1 and CDR2: DFQATT, SNEGSKA (reference sequence). CDR3 DNA: TGCAGTGCTAGAAAGGCGGGACAGGGCATCTACGAGCAGTACTTC. Amino acids: CSARKAGQGIYEQYF.

This clonotype has a count of ten or more. The chain employs TRBV28 and TRBJ1-1; no clear D. This CDR3 is built from 13 residues. Germline CDR1 is MDHEN and CDR2 is SYDVKM. V was shortened by 2 bases and J by 0 bases, with 4 bases between the two germline ends. The CDR3 DNA is TGTGCCAGCAGTTTACATATGAACACTGAAGCTTTCTTT. It codes for CASSLHMNTEAFF.

In this sample, this clonotype turned up a few times. The V call is TRBV6-5, the J call TRBJ2-3; 7 bases map to TRBD2. Per the germline V gene, CDR1 is MNHEY and CDR2 is SVGAGI. This CDR3 region has 14 residues. V was clipped by 1 base and J by 5 bases; unmatched bases: 3. The CDR3 DNA reads as TGTGCCAGCAGTTACTTCGGGGGGTTAGATACGCAGTATTTT. Its protein is CASSYFGGLDTQYF.

The chain is built from TRBV25-1 and TRBJ2-1; possible D gene TRBD1, 6 bases. The CDR3 consists of 12 residues. Trimming took 4 bases from V and 13 from J, leaving 14 bases between them. Germline loops: CDR1 MGHDK, CDR2 SYGVNS. The chain's CDR3 is CASSGSQGNQFF. DNA of the CDR3: TGTGCCAGCAGTGGCTCTCAGGGGAATCAGTTCTTC.

This sequence joins TRBV7-2 and TRBJ2-7, with 7 bases aligning to TRBD2. In germline, CDR1 is SGHTA, CDR2 FQGNSA. The CDR3 loop spans 15 amino acids. Losses at the gene ends were 3 bases for V and 3 bases for J; bases not matched to a gene: 8. The CDR3 DNA is TGTGCCAGCAGCTTCTCCGGAACTAGCGTCTACGAGCAGTACTTC. Translated, it gives CASSFSGTSVYEQYF.

The chain has TRBV5-1 and TRBJ1-2; D not certain. The V and J ends lost 0 bases and 0 bases respectively, with 9 bases between them. Germline loops: CDR1 SGHRS, CDR2 YFSETQ. This CDR3 is 15 amino acids long. In DNA, the CDR3 is TGCGCCAGCAGCTTGGCCATTGGGTCTAACTATGGCTACACCTTC. It encodes CASSLAIGSNYGYTF.

The chain combines TRBV11-2 with TRBJ2-1, with 11 bases aligning to TRBD2. Germline CDR1 SGHAT, CDR2 FQNNGV. V was pared by 5 bases and J by 6 bases, with 9 bases of the junction left unmatched. This CDR3 has 16 residues. CDR3 amino acids: CASSRRVAGGPNEQFF. CDR3 DNA: TGTGCCAGCAGCCGCCGGGTAGCGGGGGGGCCCAATGAGCAGTTCTTC. Filled out from reference TRBV11-2 and TRBJ2-1, the complete variable domain reads EAGVAQSPRYKIIEKRQSVAFWCNPISGHATLYWYQQILGQGPKLLIQFQNNGVVDDSQLPKDRFSAERLKGVDSTLKIQPAKLEDSAVYLCASSRRVAGGPNEQFFGPGTRLTVL.

Ten or more counts support this clonotype. The CDR3 nucleotides are TGTGCCAGCCGGGAGACTAGCGTTACCTACGAGCAGTACTTC. This sequence encodes CASRETSVTYEQYF. The gene calls are TRBV7-2 and TRBJ2-7, with 8 bases fitting TRBD2. The ends lost 8 bases at V and 2 bases at J; junction bases unmatched: 8. The germline V gene has CDR1 SGHTA and CDR2 FQGNSA. The CDR3 is 14 residues long.

The chain employs TRBV7-2 and TRBJ2-1, with D perhaps given as TRBD1 or TRBD2 (5 bases each). The germline V gene encodes CDR1 SGHTA and CDR2 FQGNSA. V lost 5 bases and J 7 bases, leaving 12 bases between the germline ends. CDR3 length equals 13 residues. Here the CDR3 reads CASSAIGENEQFF. The CDR3, as DNA: TGTGCCAGCAGCGCAATAGGGGAGAATGAGCAGTTCTTC.

On this clonotype itself: One end of the junction varies from germline; a read error may be responsible. V is TRBV11-2 and J is TRBJ2-5, with 10 bases matching TRBD2. CDR1 SGHAT and CDR2 FQNNGV come from the germline V gene. This CDR3 comprises 18 residues. CDR3 loop: CASSLDLSAGGYQETQYF. The CDR3, as DNA: TGTGCCAGCAGCCTAGATCTATCAGCGGGGGGGTACCAAGAGACCCAGTACTTC.

This clonotype was picked up a small number of times. V is TRBV7-8 and J is TRBJ1-1; weak D call: TRBD1 (5 bases). This CDR3 is 17 amino acids long. Germline CDR1 and CDR2: SGHVS and FQNEAQ. The V end was cut by 1 base, the J end by 3 bases, with 18 bases between. The CDR3 sequence: CASSLVDMYRLDTEAFF. The CDR3 region has the DNA TGTGCCAGCAGCTTAGTGGACATGTACCGTTTGGACACTGAAGCTTTCTTT.

This chain uses TRBV5-4 with TRBJ1-6, with no clear D. Per germline, CDR1 SGHNT and CDR2 YYREEE (reference sequence). V dropped 3 bases and J dropped 7 bases, with 11 bases sitting between them. CDR3 length: 14 amino acids. This chain's CDR3 is CASSWTVANSPLHF. The CDR3 DNA reads TGTGCCAGCAGCTGGACTGTTGCAAATTCACCCCTCCACTTT.

This clonotype was counted only a few times. The gene calls are TRBV29-1 and TRBJ2-7; no firm D call. Germline V CDR1 and CDR2: SQVTM, ANQGSEA. The ends were cut back, 7 bases at V and 4 bases at J, with 17 bases in the middle. The CDR3 sequence is 13 residues long. This chain's CDR3 is CSAVKLGSYEQYF. Written as DNA, the CDR3 is TGCAGCGCCGTTAAGTTAGGGTCATACGAGCAGTACTTC.

This chain joins TRBV25-1 and TRBJ1-5; weak D call: TRBD1 (5 bases). In germline, CDR1 is MGHDK, CDR2 SYGVNS. Trimming took 6 bases from V and 3 from J, leaving 12 bases between them. CDR3 size: 14 residues. CDR3 in amino acids: CASRQAGNNQPQHF. The CDR3 DNA reads as TGTGCCAGCAGACAAGCAGGGAACAATCAGCCCCAGCATTTT. Full variable domain (rest looked up from reference TRBV25-1 and TRBJ1-5): EADIYQTPRYLVIGTGKKITLECSQTMGHDKMYWYQQDPGMELHLIHYSYGVNSTEKGDLSSESTVSRIRTEHFPLTLESARPSHTSQYLCASRQAGNNQPQHFGDGTRLSIL.

This chain uses TRBV20-1 with TRBJ2-5; TRBD2 might be the D (5 bases). From germline, CDR1 is DFQATT and CDR2 SNEGSKA (reference sequence). Trimming cost V 6 bases and J 5 bases, with 19 bases left between them. The CDR3 spans 14 residues. The CDR3 DNA is TGCAGTGCGGGTGGGCCAGCGGCTTTCGAGACCCAGTACTTC. Its translation is CSAGGPAAFETQYF.

This clonotype occurred a few times. The genes are TRBV24-1 and TRBJ2-3; maybe TRBD1 (5 bases). V lost 0 bases to trimming and J lost 4 bases, with 7 bases between them. CDR3 size: 14 residues. Germline CDR1 is KGHDR and CDR2 is SFDVKD. The CDR3 DNA reads TGTGCCACCAGTGATTTGTCAGGGCCAGATACGCAGTATTTT. This encodes CATSDLSGPDTQYF.

This clonotype was seen just once. The chain uses TRBV20-1 and TRBJ2-3, with TRBD2 identical over 7 bases. Germline V gene sequence: CDR1 DFQATT, CDR2 SNEGSKA (reference sequence). The V segment lost 3 bases and the J segment 8 bases; nucleotides outside the gene matches: 11. This CDR3 region has 14 residues. This CDR3 is CSASVGGRSGTQYF. For the CDR3, the DNA is TGCAGTGCTAGTGTAGGCGGGAGAAGCGGTACGCAGTATTTT.